In its sample, the clone carrying this T cell receptor beta chain was seen many times. TCRdb passed the RT-PCR reads through MiXCR, listing each CDR3 protein once. The sample records 390,000 or so distinct CDR3 sequences, 16% being singletons. These data are taken from a study of patients and donors after allogeneic stem cell transplantation. This CDR3 comprises 15 residues. Unmatched junction bases numbered 6, after V lost 3 bases and J lost 4 bases. Germline V lookup: CDR1 MDHEN, CDR2 SYDVKM. The rearrangement uses TRBV28 and TRBJ2-4; 7 bases line up with TRBD1. The material sequenced was blood, either unsorted or a sorted T cell fraction (not recorded which). The sequence derives from a human donor who was either an allogeneic HSCT recipient or a stem cell or donor lymphocyte infusion donor (not recorded which). It is not recorded whose cells these are; they may come from a transplant donor. CDR3 loop: CASSFSGTVKNIQYF. For the CDR3, the DNA is TGTGCCAGCAGTTTCTCAGGGACAGTAAAAAACATTCAGTACTTC.